Below, 4 T cell receptor beta chains from the same sample are listed, as sequenced in a study of blood T cell repertoires in COVID-19. Clones were read by immunoSEQ multiplex PCR, and TCRdb kept only the in-frame ones, dropping some. Here the sample spans approximately 58,000 clones, around 84% being singletons. The specimen was peripheral blood. These receptors were collected from a woman aged 55-70 years with acute or convalescent COVID-19.

The chain employs TRBV27 and TRBJ1-1; TRBD1 matches at 10 bases. Germline CDR1 MNHEY, CDR2 SMNVEV (reference sequence). V shed 4 bases, J shed 6 bases, and the junction held 14 bases outside the gene matches. The CDR3 contains 17 residues. CDR3: CASSSTGGTPLSAEAFF. The CDR3, as DNA: TGTGCCAGCAGTTCGACAGGGGGCACGCCTCTCTCCGCTGAAGCTTTCTTT.

V and J are TRBV6-5 and TRBJ1-2; 7 positions agree with TRBD1. CDR1 is MNHEY, CDR2 SVGAGI, per germline. V was clipped by 5 bases and J by 8 bases; unmatched bases: 5. This CDR3 has 12 residues. CDR3 nucleotides: TGTGCCAGCAGTCTAGGGGGCTTGGGCTACACCTTC. Residues: CASSLGGLGYTF.

The J gene is TRBJ1-2, the V gene TRBV5-1, with TRBD1 matching over 7 bases. Germline V gives CDR1 SGHRS, CDR2 YFSETQ. The CDR3 runs 14 residues. The junction had 1 base not matched to a gene; V was cut back by 2 bases and J by 0 bases. This chain's CDR3 is CASSLGGSNYGYTF. The CDR3 DNA follows: TGCGCCAGCAGCTTAGGGGGCTCTAACTATGGCTACACCTTC.

The rearrangement joins TRBV5-1 to TRBJ1-1; a weak D match, TRBD1 (5 bases). Trimming stripped 6 bases from V and 0 bases from J, with 12 bases between. Germline V lookup: CDR1 SGHRS, CDR2 YFSETQ. There are 14 residues in the CDR3. The CDR3 DNA sequence: TGCGCCAGCATCCAGGGCCCGTTGAACACTGAAGCTTTCTTT. Translation: CASIQGPLNTEAFF.